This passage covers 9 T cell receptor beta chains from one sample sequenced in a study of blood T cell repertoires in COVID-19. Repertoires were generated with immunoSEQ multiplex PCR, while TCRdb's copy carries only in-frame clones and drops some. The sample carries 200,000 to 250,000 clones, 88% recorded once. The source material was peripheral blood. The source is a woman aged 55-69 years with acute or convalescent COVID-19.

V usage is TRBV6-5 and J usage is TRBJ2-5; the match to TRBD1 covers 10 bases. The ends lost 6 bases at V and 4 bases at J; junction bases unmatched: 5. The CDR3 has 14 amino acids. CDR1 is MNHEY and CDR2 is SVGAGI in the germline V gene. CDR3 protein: CASRRTGGGETQYF. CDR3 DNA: TGTGCCAGCAGACGGACAGGGGGGGGAGAGACCCAGTACTTC.

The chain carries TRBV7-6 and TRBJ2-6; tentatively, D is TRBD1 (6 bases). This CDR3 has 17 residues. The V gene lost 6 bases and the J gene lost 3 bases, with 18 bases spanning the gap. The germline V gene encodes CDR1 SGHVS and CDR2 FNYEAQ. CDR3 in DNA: TGTGCCAGCAGTCCTGTTGCCGCAGGGGATGGGGCCAACGTCCTGACTTTC. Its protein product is CASSPVAAGDGANVLTF.

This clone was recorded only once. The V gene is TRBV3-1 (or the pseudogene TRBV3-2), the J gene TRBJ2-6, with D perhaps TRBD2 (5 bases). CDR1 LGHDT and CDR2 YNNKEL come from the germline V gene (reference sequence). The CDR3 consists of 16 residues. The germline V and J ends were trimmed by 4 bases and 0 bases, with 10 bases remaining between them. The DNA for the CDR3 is TGTGCCAGCAGCCCCGGGGTAGGCTCTGGGGCCAACGTCCTGACTTTC. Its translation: CASSPGVGSGANVLTF.

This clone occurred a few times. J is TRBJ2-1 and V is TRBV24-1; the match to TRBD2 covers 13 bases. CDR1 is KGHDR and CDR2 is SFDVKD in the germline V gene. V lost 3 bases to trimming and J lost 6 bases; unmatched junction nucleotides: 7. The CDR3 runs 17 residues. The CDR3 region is CATSDPTTSGRTNEQFF. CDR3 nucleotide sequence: TGTGCCACCAGTGATCCGACGACTAGCGGGAGGACCAATGAGCAGTTCTTC.

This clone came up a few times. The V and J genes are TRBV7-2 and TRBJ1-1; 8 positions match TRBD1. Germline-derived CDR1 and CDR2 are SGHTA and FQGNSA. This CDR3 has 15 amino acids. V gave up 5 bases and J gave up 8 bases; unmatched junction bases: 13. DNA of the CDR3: TGTGCCAGCAGCCGGATTGGGGGGGCAGGGGGCGAAGCTTTCTTT. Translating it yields CASSRIGGAGGEAFF.

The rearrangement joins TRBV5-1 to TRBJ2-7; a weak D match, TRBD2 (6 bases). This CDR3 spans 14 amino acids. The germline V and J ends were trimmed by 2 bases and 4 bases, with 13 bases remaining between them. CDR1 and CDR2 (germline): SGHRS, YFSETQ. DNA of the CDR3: TGCGCCAGCAGCTTCGGGGGTTATGGTTACGAGCAGTACTTC. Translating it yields CASSFGGYGYEQYF.

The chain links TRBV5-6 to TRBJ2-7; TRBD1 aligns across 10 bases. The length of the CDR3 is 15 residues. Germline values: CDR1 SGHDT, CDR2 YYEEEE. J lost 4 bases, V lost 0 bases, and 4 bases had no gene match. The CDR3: CASSLETGGWYEQYF. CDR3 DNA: TGTGCCAGCAGCTTGGAGACAGGGGGCTGGTACGAGCAGTACTTC.

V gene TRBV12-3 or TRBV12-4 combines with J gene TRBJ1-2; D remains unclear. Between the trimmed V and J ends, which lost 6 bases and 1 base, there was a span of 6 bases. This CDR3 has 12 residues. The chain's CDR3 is CASRGVNYGYTF. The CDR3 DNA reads TGTGCCAGCAGGGGAGTTAACTATGGCTACACCTTC.

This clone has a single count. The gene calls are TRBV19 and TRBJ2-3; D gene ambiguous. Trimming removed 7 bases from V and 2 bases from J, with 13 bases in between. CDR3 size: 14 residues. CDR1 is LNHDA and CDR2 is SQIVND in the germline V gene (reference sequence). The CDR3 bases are TGTGCCAGTAAAGAGTGGGCCTCCACAGATACGCAGTATTTT. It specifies CASKEWASTDTQYF.